This is a list of T cell receptor beta chains from one sample in a study of neurological immune-mediated disorders. Each CDR3 protein is one row after TCRdb ran MiXCR on the 5' RACE reads. In the table there are 25,000 to 30,000 distinct CDR3 sequences, 3% to 3.5% of which are singletons. Sequenced input: PBMCs. All receptors derive from a woman aged 30 to 39 with multiple sclerosis. CDR3s include the opening cysteine and the closing phenylalanine or tryptophan. Fields, in order: CDR3 protein, CDR3 DNA, J gene, V gene, clone size, D gene, CDR3 length. The D gene is left open where the match is weak. The listing skips clone size in some rows; elsewhere it reads once, few, many or a size class.

CDR3: CAITGDPLYEQYF; DNA: TGTGCCATCACGGGGGATCCCCTATACGAGCAGTACTTC; J: TRBJ2-7; V: TRBV10-3; size: many; D: .; length: 13
CDR3: CASSQVGQVYF; DNA: TGTGCCAGCAGCCAGGTAGGACAAGTCTACTTC; J: TRBJ2-7; V: TRBV3-1; size: many; D: .; length: 11
CDR3: CASSLLVTDTQYF; DNA: TGCGCCAGCAGCTTGCTTGTGACAGATACGCAGTATTTT; J: TRBJ2-3; V: TRBV5-1; size: medium-sized; D: .; length: 13
CDR3: CSARAGGGYNEQFF; DNA: TGCAGTGCTAGAGCGGGAGGAGGGTACAATGAGCAGTTCTTC; J: TRBJ2-1; V: TRBV20-1; size: many; D: TRBD2; length: 14
CDR3: CSALLAGDYEQYF; DNA: TGCAGCGCCCTACTAGCGGGAGACTACGAGCAGTACTTC; J: TRBJ2-7; V: TRBV29-1; size: medium-sized; D: TRBD2; length: 13
CDR3: CASSGGQPVPLNF; DNA: TGTGCCAGCAGCGGAGGACAGCCGGTACCCCTCAACTTT; J: TRBJ1-6; V: TRBV7-2; size: many; D: .; length: 13
CDR3: CASSPTTAGTGNQPQHF; DNA: TGTGCCAGCTCACCGACGACCGCCGGGACAGGCAATCAGCCCCAGCATTTT; J: TRBJ1-5; V: TRBV18; size: many; D: TRBD1; length: 17
CDR3: CASSPLAGGVSGELFF; DNA: TGTGCCAGCTCACCACTAGCGGGGGGAGTCTCCGGGGAGCTGTTTTTT; J: TRBJ2-2; V: TRBV18; size: many; D: TRBD2; length: 16
CDR3: CASSYGQGETQYF; DNA: TGCGCCAGCAGCTACGGACAGGGAGAGACCCAGTACTTC; J: TRBJ2-5; V: TRBV5-1; size: few; D: TRBD1; length: 13
CDR3: CASSLRTGERRNEQFF; DNA: TGTGCCAGCAGCCTGAGGACAGGGGAAAGGCGGAATGAGCAGTTCTTC; J: TRBJ2-1; V: TRBV11-1; size: few; D: TRBD1; length: 16
CDR3: CASSLDGRNYGYTF; DNA: TGTGCCAGCAGCTTAGACGGCAGAAACTATGGCTACACCTTC; J: TRBJ1-2; V: TRBV7-2; size: many; D: .; length: 14
CDR3: CASGWSGTGGGEQFF; DNA: TGTGCTAGTGGTTGGTCCGGGACAGGGGGCGGTGAGCAGTTCTTC; J: TRBJ2-1; V: TRBV12-5; size: many; D: TRBD1; length: 15
CDR3: CASTPGGLGAKNIQYF; DNA: TGTGCCAGCACTCCCGGGGGCCTTGGGGCCAAAAACATTCAGTACTTC; J: TRBJ2-4; V: TRBV25-1; size: many; D: .; length: 16
CDR3: CASRTGTAFYEQYF; DNA: TGTGCCAGCAGAACCGGGACAGCCTTCTACGAGCAGTACTTC; J: TRBJ2-7; V: TRBV28; size: .; D: TRBD1; length: 14
CDR3: CASRGGTPTPGELFF; DNA: TGTGCCAGCAGGGGGGGGACTCCGACCCCCGGGGAGCTGTTTTTT; J: TRBJ2-2; V: TRBV2; size: .; D: TRBD2; length: 15
CDR3: CASSQALAGGQETQYF; DNA: TGTGCCAGCAGCCAGGCACTAGCGGGGGGCCAAGAGACCCAGTACTTC; J: TRBJ2-5; V: TRBV4-2; size: medium-sized; D: TRBD2; length: 16
CDR3: CASSQLVVGEQFF; DNA: TGTGCCAGCAGCCAACTAGTGGTCGGGGAGCAGTTCTTC; J: TRBJ2-1; V: TRBV6-2/TRBV6-3; size: many; D: .; length: 13
CDR3: CASSSPTSGRAYEQFF; DNA: TGTGCCAGCAGCTCACCGACTAGCGGGAGGGCCTATGAGCAGTTCTTC; J: TRBJ2-1; V: TRBV7-9; size: many; D: TRBD2; length: 16
CDR3: CASNARGDYGYTF; DNA: TGTGCCAGCAATGCCCGGGGTGACTATGGCTACACCTTC; J: TRBJ1-2; V: TRBV6-6; size: many; D: .; length: 13
CDR3: CASSQEGSRGETQYF; DNA: TGTGCCAGCAGCCAAGAAGGGTCCAGGGGGGAGACCCAGTACTTC; J: TRBJ2-5; V: TRBV4-2; size: many; D: TRBD1; length: 15
CDR3: CASSPRTGGYTDTQYF; DNA: TGTGCCAGCAGCCCCAGGACCGGTGGTTACACAGATACGCAGTATTTT; J: TRBJ2-3; V: TRBV7-2; size: many; D: .; length: 16
CDR3: CASSVTGNTEAFF; DNA: TGCGCCAGCAGCGTCACCGGGAACACTGAAGCTTTCTTT; J: TRBJ1-1; V: TRBV5-1; size: many; D: .; length: 13
CDR3: CSASGPGERSGNTIYF; DNA: TGCAGTGCCAGTGGTCCAGGGGAGAGGTCTGGAAACACCATATATTTT; J: TRBJ1-3; V: TRBV20-1; size: medium-sized; D: .; length: 16
CDR3: CASSPQAGSEQFF; DNA: TGTGCCAGCAGCCCCCAGGCGGGTAGCGAGCAGTTCTTC; J: TRBJ2-1; V: TRBV9; size: many; D: .; length: 13
CDR3: CASSQAAGSTDTQYF; DNA: TGCGCCAGCAGCCAAGCGGCCGGAAGCACAGATACGCAGTATTTT; J: TRBJ2-3; V: TRBV4-3; size: few; D: .; length: 15
CDR3: CASSTPLHGAQESSPLHF; DNA: TGTGCCAGCAGTACCCCTCTACACGGGGCCCAGGAGAGTTCACCCCTCCACTTT; J: TRBJ1-6; V: TRBV2; size: many; D: .; length: 18
CDR3: CASSLLVTGELFF; DNA: TGTGCCAGCAGCTTGTTGGTCACCGGGGAGCTGTTTTTT; J: TRBJ2-2; V: TRBV7-2; size: many; D: .; length: 13
CDR3: CASSRGQGASYEQYF; DNA: TGTGCCAGCAGCCGAGGACAGGGTGCATCCTACGAGCAGTACTTC; J: TRBJ2-7; V: TRBV5-6; size: many; D: TRBD1; length: 15
CDR3: CSARGSNTGELFF; DNA: TGCAGTGCAAGGGGATCGAACACCGGGGAGCTGTTTTTT; J: TRBJ2-2; V: TRBV20-1; size: few; D: .; length: 13
CDR3: CATSHTGLGELFF; DNA: TGTGCCACCAGCCATACAGGGCTCGGGGAGCTGTTTTTT; J: TRBJ2-2; V: TRBV24-1; size: many; D: .; length: 13
CDR3: CASSRQGPYSNQPQHF; DNA: TGTGCCAGCAGCCGCCAAGGGCCTTATAGCAATCAGCCCCAGCATTTT; J: TRBJ1-5; V: TRBV7-2; size: many; D: .; length: 16
CDR3: CASSYDNGNTGELFF; DNA: TGCGCCAGCAGCTATGACAACGGAAACACCGGGGAGCTGTTTTTT; J: TRBJ2-2; V: TRBV5-1; size: .; D: .; length: 15
CDR3: CASSFGQGGEKLFF; DNA: TGCGCCAGCAGCTTCGGACAGGGGGGTGAAAAACTGTTTTTT; J: TRBJ1-4; V: TRBV5-1; size: many; D: TRBD1; length: 14
CDR3: CASSYDRSYEQYF; DNA: TGTGCCAGCAGCTACGACAGATCCTACGAGCAGTACTTC; J: TRBJ2-7; V: TRBV7-6; size: many; D: .; length: 13
CDR3: CASGGQREGSNEQFF; DNA: TGTGCCAGCGGGGGACAGCGGGAGGGGTCGAATGAGCAGTTCTTC; J: TRBJ2-1; V: TRBV7-9; size: medium-sized; D: TRBD2; length: 15
CDR3: CASTRTRTSGPTGELFF; DNA: TGCGCCAGCACTCGAACCCGGACTAGCGGACCCACCGGGGAGCTGTTTTTT; J: TRBJ2-2; V: TRBV5-1; size: medium-sized; D: TRBD2; length: 17
CDR3: CASRTGTSGTGEQFF; DNA: TGCGCCAGCAGAACCGGGACTAGCGGGACCGGCGAGCAGTTCTTC; J: TRBJ2-1; V: TRBV5-1; size: many; D: TRBD2; length: 15
CDR3: CASSLGTATDTQYF; DNA: TGTGCCAGCTCACTGGGGACAGCAACAGATACGCAGTATTTT; J: TRBJ2-3; V: TRBV18; size: many; D: TRBD1; length: 14
CDR3: CASSLRHKNTGELFF; DNA: TGCGCCAGCAGCTTGCGTCATAAGAACACCGGGGAGCTGTTTTTT; J: TRBJ2-2; V: TRBV5-1; size: many; D: .; length: 15
CDR3: CASSGGGATYNEQFF; DNA: TGTGCCAGCAGTGGCGGGGGCGCGACCTACAATGAGCAGTTCTTC; J: TRBJ2-1; V: TRBV6-1; size: .; D: .; length: 15
CDR3: CASSLHRNTEAFF; DNA: TGCGCCAGCAGCTTGCATCGGAACACTGAAGCTTTCTTT; J: TRBJ1-1; V: TRBV5-1; size: many; D: .; length: 13